These 23 T cell receptor beta chains were all obtained from the same sample, sequenced in a study of T-cell reconstitution after alpha-beta-depleted transplantation in children. Unique molecular identifiers were built into the TCRbeta library. TCRdb used MiXCR to reprocess the PCR reads, holding one entry per CDR3 protein. Here the sample spans a few hundred thousand distinct CDR3 sequences, about 9.3% being singletons. The sample was PBMCs from the stem cell graft donor, taken from the stem cell graft. These receptor sequences come from a human donor who donated a stem cell graft to a child with acute lymphoblastic leukemia.

This clonotype came up many times. Written as DNA, the CDR3 is TGTGCCAGCAGCCGGACAATGGCAGGGAGCGGGGAGCTGTTTTTT. Protein product: CASSRTMAGSGELFF. The chain couples TRBV11-2 to TRBJ2-2; D could derive from TRBD1 or TRBD2 (5 bases each). V was trimmed by 5 bases and J by 7 bases, leaving 17 bases between them. This CDR3 has 15 residues. Looked up from germline, CDR1 is SGHAT and CDR2 is FQNNGV. The entire variable domain, with the rest obtained from reference TRBV11-2 and TRBJ2-2, is as follows: EAGVAQSPRYKIIEKRQSVAFWCNPISGHATLYWYQQILGQGPKLLIQFQNNGVVDDSQLPKDRFSAERLKGVDSTLKIQPAKLEDSAVYLCASSRTMAGSGELFFGEGSRLTVL.

As DNA, the CDR3 is TGTGCCAGCAGAACTGGGGCAGGGGCCAGGAACACTGAAGCTTTCTTT. It specifies CASRTGAGARNTEAFF. The V call is TRBV12-3 or TRBV12-4, the J call TRBJ1-1; TRBD1 is a possible D gene (6 bases). V was trimmed by 6 bases and J by 1 base, leaving 18 bases between them. This CDR3 is 16 amino acids long.

This clonotype has just a few counts. The chain is built from TRBV7-9 and TRBJ2-3; 7 bases fit TRBD2. V gave up 0 bases and J gave up 6 bases; unmatched junction bases: 9. The germline gives CDR1 SEHNR, CDR2 FQNEAQ (reference sequence). This CDR3 region has 16 residues. In DNA, the CDR3 is TGTGCCAGCAGCTTAGCGCCTGGCGGGAGCCGGGATACGCAGTATTTT. This translates into CASSLAPGGSRDTQYF.

This clonotype was counted ten times or more. The chain couples TRBV5-1 to TRBJ1-1, with 8 bases matching TRBD1. V trimming: 3 bases; J trimming: 4 bases; junction bases outside the gene matches: 5. Germline V gene data show CDR1 as SGHRS and CDR2 as YFSETQ. The CDR3 is 14 amino acids. The chain's CDR3 is CASSSRGQSTEAFF. The CDR3 DNA reads as TGCGCCAGCAGCTCCAGGGGGCAGAGCACTGAAGCTTTCTTT.

The chain employs TRBV7-9 and TRBJ1-1; no reliable D call. Germline V lookup: CDR1 SEHNR, CDR2 FQNEAQ (reference sequence). Trimming took off 7 bases at V and 8 bases at J, with 14 bases between the two ends. The CDR3 contains 12 residues. CDR3 sequence reads: CASTSGLEEAFF. Written as DNA, the CDR3 is TGTGCCAGCACCTCCGGACTGGAAGAAGCTTTCTTT.

CDR3 coding DNA: TGTGCCACCCAACGGACTAGCGGAAGCTACGAGCAGTACTTC. Translated: CATQRTSGSYEQYF. The chain is built from TRBV25-1 and TRBJ2-7, with TRBD2 matching over 10 bases. Germline V lookup: CDR1 MGHDK, CDR2 SYGVNS. This CDR3 contains 14 residues. Losses at the gene ends were 10 bases for V and 3 bases for J; bases not matched to a gene: 9.

This chain links TRBV7-8 with TRBJ1-5; TRBD1 matches at 8 bases. V was pared by 1 base and J by 2 bases, with 4 bases of the junction left unmatched. Per germline, CDR1 SGHVS and CDR2 FQNEAQ. The CDR3 has 16 residues. CDR3 bases: TGTGCCAGCAGCTTAGAGGGGGGACAGGGCAATCAGCCCCAGCATTTT. This sequence encodes CASSLEGGQGNQPQHF.

This chain connects TRBV5-7 to TRBJ2-3; D is perhaps TRBD1 (5 bases). TRBV5-7 is given ORF status, its function remaining uncertain. Trimming took off 8 bases at V and 6 bases at J, with 16 bases between the two ends. The length of the CDR3 is 13 residues. This CDR3 is CARGLGQGDTQYF. The CDR3 DNA sequence: TGTGCCAGGGGCCTGGGGCAGGGTGATACGCAGTATTTT.

This clonotype was picked up many times. The V gene is TRBV4-3, the J gene TRBJ2-3, with unresolved D. The CDR3 consists of 16 residues. CDR1 and CDR2 from the germline V gene are LGHNA and YSLEER. V lost 2 bases to trimming and J lost 2 bases, with 14 bases between them. CDR3 coding DNA: TGCGCCAGCAGCCAATCTCCGGTCTTAAACACAGATACGCAGTATTTT. Translation: CASSQSPVLNTDTQYF.

This chain uses TRBV20-1 with TRBJ2-3; no clear D. CDR3 size: 16 residues. The V gene lost 0 bases and the J gene lost 0 bases, with 13 bases spanning the gap. Germline V gene data show CDR1 as DFQATT and CDR2 as SNEGSKA (reference sequence). The CDR3 reads CSARDDGRYSTDTQYF. The CDR3 DNA sequence: TGCAGTGCTAGAGATGACGGGCGATATAGCACAGATACGCAGTATTTT.

The chain combines TRBV7-8 with TRBJ2-7; D ambiguous. The CDR3 has 12 amino acids. V shed 5 bases and J shed 5 bases, with 10 bases lying between them. CDR1 is SGHVS and CDR2 is FQNEAQ in the germline V gene. Here the CDR3 DNA reads TGTGCCAGCAGCCCGCGCCCTGACGAGCAGTACTTC. Its translation: CASSPRPDEQYF. Together with reference TRBV7-8 and TRBJ2-7, the CDR3 gives the full variable domain: GAGVSQSPRYKVAKRGQDVALRCDPISGHVSLFWYQQALGQGPEFLTYFQNEAQLDKSGLPSDRFFAERPEGSVSTLKIQRTQQEDSAVYLCASSPRPDEQYFGPGTRLTVT.

The sample holds a few counts of this clonotype. CDR3 sequence (DNA): TGTGCCAGCAGCCGGGACTCGCAGTTCTTC. This sequence encodes CASSRDSQFF. The chain has TRBV5-5 and TRBJ2-1; tentative D call: TRBD2 (6 bases). CDR3 length: 10 residues. The V gene lost 4 bases and the J gene lost 12 bases, with 8 bases spanning the gap. The germline V gene encodes CDR1 SGHKS and CDR2 YYEKEE (reference sequence).

The chain is built from TRBV4-2 and TRBJ2-1; D call uncertain. Germline CDR1 reads LGHNA; CDR2 reads YNFKEQ. The CDR3 spans 16 residues. Trimming left V 3 bases short and J 2 bases short, with 14 bases between. The DNA for the CDR3 is TGTGCCAGCAGCCAGGAAAGTAGGCCAGCCTACAATGAGCAGTTCTTC. Translated: CASSQESRPAYNEQFF.

This clonotype was picked up a small number of times. The CDR3 here is CAWRRDLGNTIYF. DNA for the CDR3: TGTGCCTGGAGGCGGGACTTAGGAAACACCATATATTTT. The chain employs TRBV30 and TRBJ1-3, with D perhaps matching TRBD1 (5 bases). V lost 3 bases, J lost 4 bases, and 10 bases lay in between. This CDR3 contains 13 residues. Per germline, CDR1 GTSNPN and CDR2 SVGIG (reference sequence).

This clonotype was detected only a few times. J is TRBJ2-3 and V is TRBV29-1; D may be TRBD2 (6 bases). The V end was cut by 7 bases, the J end by 3 bases, with 17 bases between. Germline V gives CDR1 SQVTM, CDR2 ANQGSEA. This CDR3 has 14 residues. CDR3 coding DNA: TGCAGCGCAGACGCGGGAAGTGGGACAGATACGCAGTATTTT. It yields the protein CSADAGSGTDTQYF.

This clonotype came up many times. This sequence joins TRBV5-1 and TRBJ2-7; TRBD1 aligns across 7 bases. Losses at the gene ends were 0 bases for V and 3 bases for J; bases not matched to a gene: 9. The CDR3 sequence is 16 residues long. The V gene's germline CDR1 is SGHRS and CDR2 YFSETQ. Here the CDR3 reads CASSLVGPGQLYEQYF. The CDR3 nucleotides are TGCGCCAGCAGCTTGGTAGGTCCGGGACAGCTCTACGAGCAGTACTTC.

This clonotype was recorded a few times. The gene calls are TRBV5-1 and TRBJ2-3; 7 bases map to TRBD2. Germline V gene sequence: CDR1 SGHRS, CDR2 YFSETQ. The V segment lost 1 base and the J segment 0 bases; nucleotides outside the gene matches: 5. The CDR3 is made up of 16 amino acids. In nucleotides, the CDR3 is TGCGCCAGCAGCTTGTCCCTAGCGGTTAGCACAGATACGCAGTATTTT. Amino acid sequence: CASSLSLAVSTDTQYF.

The chain uses TRBV28 and TRBJ2-3, with 12 bases aligning to TRBD2. Trimming at V came to 2 bases and at J to 7 bases, leaving 4 bases not matched to a gene. CDR3 size: 15 residues. Germline assignment: CDR1 MDHEN and CDR2 SYDVKM. The CDR3 is CASSLRTSGIYTQYF. CDR3 sequence (DNA): TGTGCCAGCAGTTTACGGACTAGCGGGATATATACGCAGTATTTT.

This clonotype occurred many times. V gene TRBV7-9 combines with J gene TRBJ2-3; D not certain. With 0 bases removed from V and 4 bases from J, the gap between germline ends came to 8 bases. Germline assignment: CDR1 SEHNR and CDR2 FQNEAQ (reference sequence). The CDR3 has 14 amino acids. The CDR3 protein is CASSLAAGPDTQYF. The CDR3 bases are TGTGCCAGCAGCTTAGCGGCAGGCCCAGATACGCAGTATTTT.

This clonotype was seen at least ten times. The V gene is TRBV9, the J gene TRBJ2-3; D is unclear. The CDR3 runs to 14 residues. With 0 bases removed from V and 3 bases from J, the gap between germline ends came to 8 bases. Per the germline V gene, CDR1 is SGDLS and CDR2 is YYNGEE. The CDR3 sequence: CASSVGGSTDTQYF. Here the CDR3 DNA reads TGTGCCAGCAGCGTAGGCGGCTCTACAGATACGCAGTATTTT.

This clonotype was counted at least ten times. The rearrangement links TRBV12-3 or TRBV12-4 to TRBJ2-5; 8 bases are a match to TRBD1. The CDR3 contains 14 residues. Trimming removed 5 bases from V and 3 bases from J; junction bases left unmatched: 5. CDR3: CASSPEDREETQYF. CDR3 sequence (DNA): TGTGCCAGCAGTCCCGAGGACAGGGAAGAGACCCAGTACTTC.

The chain uses TRBV18 and TRBJ2-7, with 8 bases fitting TRBD1. The CDR3 length is 15 residues. The germline V gene has CDR1 KGHSH and CDR2 LQKENI. Trimming at V came to 3 bases and at J to 1 base, leaving 5 bases not matched to a gene. As DNA, the CDR3 is TGTGCCAGCTCACCCGGACAGGGAGTATCCTACGAGCAGTACTTC. Protein product: CASSPGQGVSYEQYF.

This clonotype was seen many times. The V call is TRBV20-1, the J call TRBJ2-7, with TRBD2 matching over 7 bases. Germline values: CDR1 DFQATT, CDR2 SNEGSKA (reference sequence). The CDR3 sequence is 14 residues long. Unmatched junction bases numbered 11, after V lost 6 bases and J lost 3 bases. CDR3 region: CSATRASGLYEQYF. DNA of the CDR3: TGCAGTGCCACCCGGGCTAGCGGACTCTACGAGCAGTACTTC.